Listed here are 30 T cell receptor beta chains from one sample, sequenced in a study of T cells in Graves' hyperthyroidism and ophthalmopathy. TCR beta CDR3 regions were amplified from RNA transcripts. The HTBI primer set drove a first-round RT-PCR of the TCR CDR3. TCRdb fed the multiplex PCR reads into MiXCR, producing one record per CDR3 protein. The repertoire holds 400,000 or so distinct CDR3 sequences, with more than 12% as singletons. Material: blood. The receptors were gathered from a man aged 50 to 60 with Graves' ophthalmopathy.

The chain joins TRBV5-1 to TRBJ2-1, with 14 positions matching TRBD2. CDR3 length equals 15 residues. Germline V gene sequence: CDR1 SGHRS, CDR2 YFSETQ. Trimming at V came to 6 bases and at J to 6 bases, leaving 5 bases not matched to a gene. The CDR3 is CASNEGLAGVNEQFF. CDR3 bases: TGCGCCAGCAATGAGGGACTAGCGGGAGTCAATGAGCAGTTCTTC. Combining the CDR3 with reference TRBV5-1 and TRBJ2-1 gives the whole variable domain KAGVTQTPRYLIKTRGQQVTLSCSPISGHRSVSWYQQTPGQGLQFLFEYFSETQRNKGNFPGRFSGRQFSNSRSEMNVSTLELGDSALYLCASNEGLAGVNEQFFGPGTRLTVL.

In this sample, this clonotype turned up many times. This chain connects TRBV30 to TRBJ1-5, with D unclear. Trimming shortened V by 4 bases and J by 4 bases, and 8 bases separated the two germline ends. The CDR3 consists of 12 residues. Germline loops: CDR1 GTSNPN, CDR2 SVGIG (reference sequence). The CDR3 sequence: CAWTERNQPQHF. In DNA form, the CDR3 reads TGTGCCTGGACAGAGAGAAATCAGCCCCAGCATTTT.

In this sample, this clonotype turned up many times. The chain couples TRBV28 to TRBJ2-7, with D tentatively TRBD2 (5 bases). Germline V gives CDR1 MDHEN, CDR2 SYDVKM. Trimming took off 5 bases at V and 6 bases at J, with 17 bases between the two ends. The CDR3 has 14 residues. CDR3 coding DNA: TGTGCCAGCAGTCCTACTCGGAGGCTAGCCGAGCAGTACTTC. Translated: CASSPTRRLAEQYF.

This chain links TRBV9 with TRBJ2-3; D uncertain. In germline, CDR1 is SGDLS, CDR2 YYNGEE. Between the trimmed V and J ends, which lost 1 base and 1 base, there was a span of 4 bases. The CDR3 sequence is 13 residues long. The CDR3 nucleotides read TGTGCCAGCAGCGTATTAGGCACAGATACGCAGTATTTT. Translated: CASSVLGTDTQYF.

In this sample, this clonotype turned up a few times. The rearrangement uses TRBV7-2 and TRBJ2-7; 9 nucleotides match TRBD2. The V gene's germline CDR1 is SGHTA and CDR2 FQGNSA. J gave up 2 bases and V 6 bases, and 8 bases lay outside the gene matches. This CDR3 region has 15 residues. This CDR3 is CASSYSSGETYEQYF. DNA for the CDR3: TGTGCCAGCAGTTACTCTAGCGGGGAGACCTACGAGCAGTACTTC.

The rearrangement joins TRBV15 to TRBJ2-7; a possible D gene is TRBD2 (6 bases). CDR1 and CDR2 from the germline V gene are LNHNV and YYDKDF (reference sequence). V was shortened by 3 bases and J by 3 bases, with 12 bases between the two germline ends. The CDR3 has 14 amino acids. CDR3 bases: TGTGCCACCAGCAGGGGGGGTGTTAGCTACGAGCAGTACTTC. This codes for CATSRGGVSYEQYF. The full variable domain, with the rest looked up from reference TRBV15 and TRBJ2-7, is DAMVIQNPRYQVTQFGKPVTLSCSQTLNHNVMYWYQQKSSQAPKLLFHYYDKDFNNEADTPDNFQSRRPNTSFCFLDIRSPGLGDTAMYLCATSRGGVSYEQYFGPGTRLTVT.

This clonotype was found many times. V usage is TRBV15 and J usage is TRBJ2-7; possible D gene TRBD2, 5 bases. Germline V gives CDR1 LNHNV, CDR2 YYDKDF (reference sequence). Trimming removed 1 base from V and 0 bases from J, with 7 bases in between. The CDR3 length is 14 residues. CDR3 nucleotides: TGTGCCACCAGCAGAGGCAGCGGCTCCTACGAGCAGTACTTC. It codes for CATSRGSGSYEQYF. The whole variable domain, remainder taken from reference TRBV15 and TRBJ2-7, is DAMVIQNPRYQVTQFGKPVTLSCSQTLNHNVMYWYQQKSSQAPKLLFHYYDKDFNNEADTPDNFQSRRPNTSFCFLDIRSPGLGDTAMYLCATSRGSGSYEQYFGPGTRLTVT.

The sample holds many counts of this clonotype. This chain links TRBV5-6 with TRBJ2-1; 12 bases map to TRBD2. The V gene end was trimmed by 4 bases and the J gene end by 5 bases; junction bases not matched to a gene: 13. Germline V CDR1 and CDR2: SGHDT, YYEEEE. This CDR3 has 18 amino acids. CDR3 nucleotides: TGTGCCAGCAGCCTCGGACTAGCGGGATTCCGTCTCCACAATGAGCAGTTCTTC. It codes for CASSLGLAGFRLHNEQFF.

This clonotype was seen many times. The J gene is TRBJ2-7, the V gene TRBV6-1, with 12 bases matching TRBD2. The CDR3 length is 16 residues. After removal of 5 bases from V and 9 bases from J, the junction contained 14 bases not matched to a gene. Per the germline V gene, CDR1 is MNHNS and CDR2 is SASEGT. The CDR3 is CASSSLAGGPPDGQYF. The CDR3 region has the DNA TGTGCCAGCAGTAGTCTAGCGGGAGGGCCCCCTGATGGGCAGTACTTC.

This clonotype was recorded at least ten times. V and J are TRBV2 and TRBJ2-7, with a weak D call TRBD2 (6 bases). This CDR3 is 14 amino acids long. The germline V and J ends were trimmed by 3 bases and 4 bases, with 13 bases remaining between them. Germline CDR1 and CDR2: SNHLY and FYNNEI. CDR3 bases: TGTGCCAGCAGTGACTGGACTATTGGGTACGAGCAGTACTTC. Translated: CASSDWTIGYEQYF.

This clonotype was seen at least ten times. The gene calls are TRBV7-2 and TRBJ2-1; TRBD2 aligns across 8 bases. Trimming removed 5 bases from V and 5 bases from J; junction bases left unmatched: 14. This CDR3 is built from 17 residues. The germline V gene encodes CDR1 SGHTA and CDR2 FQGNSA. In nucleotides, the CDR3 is TGTGCCAGCAGCACAGCCGTCGGGAGGGCTGCCGACAATGAGCAGTTCTTC. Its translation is CASSTAVGRAADNEQFF.

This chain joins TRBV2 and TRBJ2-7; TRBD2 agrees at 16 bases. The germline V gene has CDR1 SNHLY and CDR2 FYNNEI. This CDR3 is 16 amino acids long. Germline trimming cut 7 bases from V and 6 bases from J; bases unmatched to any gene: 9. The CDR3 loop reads CASKGGLAGGPGEQYF. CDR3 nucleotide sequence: TGTGCCAGCAAGGGGGGACTAGCGGGAGGGCCGGGCGAGCAGTACTTC.

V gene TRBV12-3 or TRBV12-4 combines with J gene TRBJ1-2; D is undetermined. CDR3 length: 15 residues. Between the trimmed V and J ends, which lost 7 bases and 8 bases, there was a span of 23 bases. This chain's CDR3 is CASTPGRPGEGGYTF. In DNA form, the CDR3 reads TGTGCCAGCACCCCCGGGAGGCCAGGCGAGGGAGGCTACACCTTC.

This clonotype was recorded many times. Here the CDR3 reads CASSLSGRALGEQFF. The DNA for the CDR3 is TGTGCCAGCAGCTTAAGCGGGAGGGCCTTGGGCGAGCAGTTCTTC. The chain employs TRBV7-9 and TRBJ2-1, with 10 positions matching TRBD2. The CDR3 contains 15 residues. V lost 2 bases to trimming and J lost 10 bases; unmatched junction nucleotides: 8. CDR1 and CDR2 (germline): SEHNR, FQNEAQ (reference sequence).

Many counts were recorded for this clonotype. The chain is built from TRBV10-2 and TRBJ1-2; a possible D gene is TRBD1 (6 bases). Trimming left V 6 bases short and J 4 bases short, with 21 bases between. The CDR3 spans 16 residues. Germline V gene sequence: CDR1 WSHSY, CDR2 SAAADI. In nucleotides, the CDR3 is TGCGCCAGCAGGGAAGTTATCGCAGGGGAGCCCTATGGCTACACCTTC. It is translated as CASREVIAGEPYGYTF.

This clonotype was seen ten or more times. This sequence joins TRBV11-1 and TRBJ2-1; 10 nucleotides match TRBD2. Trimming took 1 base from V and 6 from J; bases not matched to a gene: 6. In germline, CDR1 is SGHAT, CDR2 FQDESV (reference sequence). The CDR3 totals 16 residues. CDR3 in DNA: TGTGCCAGCAGCTTAGTGGTAGCGGGAGGAGGCAATGAGCAGTTCTTC. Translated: CASSLVVAGGGNEQFF.

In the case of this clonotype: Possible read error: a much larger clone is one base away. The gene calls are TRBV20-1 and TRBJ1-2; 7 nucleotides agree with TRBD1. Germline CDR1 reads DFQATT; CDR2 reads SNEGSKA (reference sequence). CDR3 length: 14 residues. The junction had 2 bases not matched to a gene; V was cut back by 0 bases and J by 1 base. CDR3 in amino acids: CSAREQGINYGYTF. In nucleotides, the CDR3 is TGCAGTGCTAGAGAACAGGGGATTAACTATGGCTACACCTTC.

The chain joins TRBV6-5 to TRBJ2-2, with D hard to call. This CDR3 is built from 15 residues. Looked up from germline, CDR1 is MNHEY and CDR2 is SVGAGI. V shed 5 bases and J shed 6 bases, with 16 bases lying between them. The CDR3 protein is CASSTRRTASGELFF. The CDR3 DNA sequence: TGTGCCAGCAGTACTCGGAGAACGGCTTCCGGGGAGCTGTTTTTT.

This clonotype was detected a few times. The CDR3, as DNA: TGTGCCAGCAGTCTCACCCTAAAGAACACTGAAGCTTTCTTT. It is translated as CASSLTLKNTEAFF. This rearrangement joins TRBV12-3 or TRBV12-4 to TRBJ1-1; D is uncertain. This CDR3 comprises 14 residues. V shed 5 bases and J shed 1 base, with 11 bases lying between them.

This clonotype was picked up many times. CDR3 amino acids: CSALPPGLAETQYF. In DNA form, the CDR3 reads TGCAGTGCTCTTCCACCAGGACTAGCTGAGACCCAGTACTTC. The chain has TRBV20-1 and TRBJ2-5; 8 nucleotides align to TRBD2. The CDR3 length is 14 residues. J was trimmed by 5 bases and V by 5 bases; bases with no gene match: 10. Germline CDR1 and CDR2: DFQATT and SNEGSKA (reference sequence).

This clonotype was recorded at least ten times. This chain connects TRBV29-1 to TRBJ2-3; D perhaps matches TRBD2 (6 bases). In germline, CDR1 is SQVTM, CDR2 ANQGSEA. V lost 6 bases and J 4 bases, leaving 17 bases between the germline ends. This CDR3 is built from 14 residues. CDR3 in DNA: TGCAGCGTGGCGGCGGGAAAGGGTGCAGATACGCAGTATTTT. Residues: CSVAAGKGADTQYF.

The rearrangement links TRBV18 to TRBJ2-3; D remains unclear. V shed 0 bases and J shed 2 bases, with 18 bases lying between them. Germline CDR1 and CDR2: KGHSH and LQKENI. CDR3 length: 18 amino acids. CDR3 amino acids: CASSPPDRFVQFTDTQYF. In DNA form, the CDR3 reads TGTGCCAGCTCACCACCGGATCGTTTCGTACAATTCACAGATACGCAGTATTTT.

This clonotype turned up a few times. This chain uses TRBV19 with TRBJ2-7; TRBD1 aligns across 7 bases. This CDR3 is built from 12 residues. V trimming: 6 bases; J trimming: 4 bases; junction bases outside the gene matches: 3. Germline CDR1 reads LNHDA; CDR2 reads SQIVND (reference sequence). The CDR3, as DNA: TGTGCCAGTAGCGGGACAGTTTACGAGCAGTACTTC. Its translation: CASSGTVYEQYF.

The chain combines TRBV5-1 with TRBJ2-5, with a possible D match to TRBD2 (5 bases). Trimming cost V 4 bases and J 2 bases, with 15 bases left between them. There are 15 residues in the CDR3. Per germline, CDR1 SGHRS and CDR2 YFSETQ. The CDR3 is CASSADPGSQETQYF. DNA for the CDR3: TGCGCCAGCAGCGCGGACCCGGGATCTCAAGAGACCCAGTACTTC.

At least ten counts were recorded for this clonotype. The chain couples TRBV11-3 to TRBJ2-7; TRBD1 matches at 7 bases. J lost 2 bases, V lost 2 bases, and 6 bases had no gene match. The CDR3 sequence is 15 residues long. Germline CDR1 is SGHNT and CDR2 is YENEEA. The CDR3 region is CASSLRSGQTYEQYF. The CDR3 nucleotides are TGTGCCAGCAGCTTAAGGTCGGGACAGACCTACGAGCAGTACTTC.

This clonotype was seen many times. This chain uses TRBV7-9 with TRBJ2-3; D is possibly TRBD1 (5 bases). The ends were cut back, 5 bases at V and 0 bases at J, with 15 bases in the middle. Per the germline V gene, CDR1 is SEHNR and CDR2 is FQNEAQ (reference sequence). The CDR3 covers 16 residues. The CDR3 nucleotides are TGTGCCAGCAGCGACAGAACTGGGGTCAGCACAGATACGCAGTATTTT. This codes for CASSDRTGVSTDTQYF.

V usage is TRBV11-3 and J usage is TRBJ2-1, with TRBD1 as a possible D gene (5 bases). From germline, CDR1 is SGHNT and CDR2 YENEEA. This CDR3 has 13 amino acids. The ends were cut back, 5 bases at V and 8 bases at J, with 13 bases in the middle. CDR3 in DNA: TGTGCCAGCAGCAACCGTTGGGGCTATGAGCAGTTCTTC. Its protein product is CASSNRWGYEQFF.

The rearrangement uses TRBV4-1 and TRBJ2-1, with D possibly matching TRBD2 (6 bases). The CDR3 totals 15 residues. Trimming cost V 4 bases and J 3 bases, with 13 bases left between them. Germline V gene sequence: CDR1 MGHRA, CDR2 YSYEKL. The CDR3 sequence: CASSPSRSGYNEQFF. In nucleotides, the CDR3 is TGCGCCAGCAGCCCGTCTCGTAGCGGCTACAATGAGCAGTTCTTC.

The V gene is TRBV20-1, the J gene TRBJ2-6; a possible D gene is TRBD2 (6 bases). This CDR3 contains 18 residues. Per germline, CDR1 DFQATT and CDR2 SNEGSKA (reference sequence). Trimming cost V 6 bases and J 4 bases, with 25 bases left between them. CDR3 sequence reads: CSAGGERVAGEGANVLTF. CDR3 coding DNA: TGCAGTGCGGGAGGAGAACGGGTCGCCGGGGAGGGGGCCAACGTCCTGACTTTC.

DNA for the CDR3: TGCAGCGTTGAAGTTCCATCGGGATATGAGCAGTTCTTC. Amino acid sequence: CSVEVPSGYEQFF. The chain carries TRBV29-1 and TRBJ2-1, with TRBD2 as a possible D gene (5 bases). The CDR3 consists of 13 residues. Trimming pared 1 base from V and 8 bases from J, leaving 12 bases between. Germline loops: CDR1 SQVTM, CDR2 ANQGSEA.